Below, 18 T cell receptor beta chains from the same sample are listed, as sequenced in a study of blood T cell repertoires in COVID-19. Measured with immunoSEQ multiplex PCR; TCRdb has only the in-frame clones, and not every one. The sample consists of some 190,000 clones, under 85% of them appearing once. Sequencing was performed on peripheral blood. The source is an elderly woman with COVID-19, enrolled during active disease.

J is TRBJ2-2 and V is TRBV7-3; a weak D match, TRBD2 (5 bases). This CDR3 has 14 residues. The V and J ends lost 0 bases and 7 bases respectively, with 9 bases between them. Germline V gene data show CDR1 as SGHTA and CDR2 as FQGTGA. CDR3 sequence: CASSLTPGVGELFF. The CDR3 region has the DNA TGTGCCAGCAGCTTAACGCCCGGGGTCGGGGAGCTGTTTTTT.

The gene calls are TRBV3-1 (or the pseudogene TRBV3-2) and TRBJ1-4; tentative D call: TRBD1 (6 bases). CDR3 length: 16 residues. The ends were cut back, 4 bases at V and 3 bases at J, with 15 bases in the middle. Germline loops: CDR1 LGHDT, CDR2 YNNKEL (reference sequence). This CDR3 reads CASSPFRTAANEKLFF. CDR3 bases: TGTGCCAGCAGCCCCTTCCGGACAGCAGCTAATGAAAAACTGTTTTTT.

This clone was observed once. The chain employs TRBV18 and TRBJ2-7; 7 bases agree with TRBD2. The CDR3 loop spans 15 amino acids. CDR1 KGHSH and CDR2 LQKENI come from the germline V gene. J gave up 5 bases and V 3 bases, and 10 bases lay outside the gene matches. The CDR3 region is CASSPSDRGGNEQYF. The CDR3 DNA sequence: TGTGCCAGCTCACCCTCAGACCGGGGAGGGAACGAGCAGTACTTC.

J is TRBJ1-2 and V is TRBV5-8; a weak D match, TRBD1 (6 bases). V lost 0 bases, J lost 4 bases, and 10 bases lay in between. Germline V gives CDR1 SGHTS, CDR2 YDEGEE. This CDR3 comprises 14 residues. The CDR3 DNA is TGTGCCAGCAGCTTGGACAACAGGGCCTATGGCTACACCTTC. This codes for CASSLDNRAYGYTF.

V is TRBV6-5 and J is TRBJ1-1; D unclear. Trimming pared 8 bases from V and 3 bases from J, leaving 16 bases between. Germline-derived CDR1 and CDR2 are MNHEY and SVGAGI. The CDR3 is made up of 14 amino acids. The DNA of the CDR3 is TGTGCCAGCGGCTCCCCCTCTTGGCACACTGAAGCTTTCTTT. It specifies CASGSPSWHTEAFF.

The chain employs TRBV6-1 and TRBJ1-1; D remains ambiguous. Looked up from germline, CDR1 is MNHNS and CDR2 is SASEGT. Trimming removed 1 base from V and 11 bases from J, with 14 bases in between. The CDR3 is 13 amino acids. CDR3 sequence reads: CASSEGEVAVAFF. The CDR3, as DNA: TGTGCCAGCAGTGAAGGGGAGGTGGCTGTGGCTTTCTTT.

The chain combines TRBV10-3 with TRBJ1-3; D unresolved. The CDR3 spans 15 residues. Trimming stripped 2 bases from V and 0 bases from J, with 8 bases between. The V gene's germline CDR1 is ENHRY and CDR2 SYGVKD. CDR3 sequence: CAISEMRDSGNTIYF. The CDR3 nucleotides are TGTGCCATCAGTGAGATGAGGGACTCTGGAAACACCATATATTTT.

V and J are TRBV3-1 (or the pseudogene TRBV3-2) and TRBJ2-5; no clear D. V was shortened by 4 bases and J by 5 bases, with 8 bases between the two germline ends. From germline, CDR1 is LGHDT and CDR2 YNNKEL (reference sequence). The CDR3 totals 12 residues. In DNA form, the CDR3 reads TGTGCCAGCAGCCGCTCCGGGGAGACCCAGTACTTC. This codes for CASSRSGETQYF.

The chain recombines TRBV19 with TRBJ1-4; 9 nucleotides line up with TRBD1. V shed 5 bases and J 3 bases; nucleotides not matched to a gene: 4. The CDR3 runs 15 residues. In germline, CDR1 is LNHDA, CDR2 SQIVND (reference sequence). The CDR3 coding sequence is TGTGCCAGTAGTCAGGGGACAGGGCCTAATGAAAAACTGTTTTTT. It translates to CASSQGTGPNEKLFF. The entire variable domain, with the rest obtained from reference TRBV19 and TRBJ1-4, is as follows: DGGITQSPKYLFRKEGQNVTLSCEQNLNHDAMYWYRQDPGQGLRLIYYSQIVNDFQKGDIAEGYSVSREKKESFPLTVTSAQKNPTAFYLCASSQGTGPNEKLFFGSGTQLSVL.

The chain uses TRBV5-6 and TRBJ2-7; 10 positions match TRBD2. The CDR3 is 17 residues long. CDR1 is SGHDT, CDR2 YYEEEE, per germline. V was pared by 3 bases and J by 4 bases, with 13 bases of the junction left unmatched. The CDR3 DNA follows: TGTGCCAGCAGCTCGACCCGAAGCGGGAGGGCCCTGTACGAGCAGTACTTC. This gives the protein CASSSTRSGRALYEQYF.

This clone was recorded once. The chain recombines TRBV18 with TRBJ2-3, with D perhaps matching TRBD2 (6 bases). This CDR3 comprises 15 residues. Between the trimmed V and J ends, which lost 3 bases and 2 bases, there was a span of 12 bases. Per the germline V gene, CDR1 is KGHSH and CDR2 is LQKENI. The CDR3 sequence is CASSPIAALTDTQYF. DNA of the CDR3: TGTGCCAGCTCACCCATAGCGGCCCTCACAGATACGCAGTATTTT. The full variable domain, rest sourced from reference TRBV18 and TRBJ2-3, is NAGVMQNPRHLVRRRGQEARLRCSPMKGHSHVYWYRQLPEEGLKFMVYLQKENIIDESGMPKERFSAEFPKEGPSILRIQQVVRGDSAAYFCASSPIAALTDTQYFGPGTRLTVL.

This clone was seen only once. This chain joins TRBV5-1 and TRBJ2-1; the match to TRBD2 covers 15 bases. V trimming: 0 bases; J trimming: 8 bases; junction bases outside the gene matches: 6. The V gene's germline CDR1 is SGHRS and CDR2 YFSETQ. The CDR3 loop spans 17 amino acids. The DNA for the CDR3 is TGCGCCAGCAGCTTGGGGGGACTAGCGGGAGGTCAGGATGAGCAGTTCTTC. Its protein product is CASSLGGLAGGQDEQFF.

V is TRBV4-1 and J is TRBJ1-5; possible D gene TRBD1, 5 bases. Germline assignment: CDR1 MGHRA and CDR2 YSYEKL. The CDR3 is 13 amino acids. The V end was cut by 4 bases, the J end by 6 bases, with 10 bases between. CDR3 protein: CASSPLGGQPQHF. CDR3 coding DNA: TGCGCCAGCAGCCCCCTGGGGGGTCAGCCCCAGCATTTT.

This rearrangement joins TRBV3-1 (or the pseudogene TRBV3-2) to TRBJ2-1; tentatively, D is TRBD1 (5 bases). Trimming left V 2 bases short and J 3 bases short, with 14 bases between. Per the germline V gene, CDR1 is LGHDT and CDR2 is YNNKEL (reference sequence). This CDR3 has 16 amino acids. CDR3: CASSQSQGRGYNEQFF. The CDR3 nucleotides are TGTGCCAGCAGCCAAAGCCAGGGTAGGGGCTACAATGAGCAGTTCTTC.

The chain carries TRBV4-1 and TRBJ1-3; 7 nucleotides align to TRBD1. Per the germline V gene, CDR1 is MGHRA and CDR2 is YSYEKL. V shed 1 base and J 4 bases; nucleotides not matched to a gene: 1. There are 14 residues in the CDR3. DNA for the CDR3: TGCGCCAGCAGCCAAGGGACAGGAGGAAACACCATATATTTT. Translation: CASSQGTGGNTIYF.

The chain combines TRBV14 with TRBJ2-7; TRBD1 agrees at 7 bases. The J segment lost 3 bases and the V segment lost 2 bases, leaving 7 bases of the junction unmatched. The germline V gene has CDR1 SGHDN and CDR2 FVKESK. The CDR3 contains 15 residues. CDR3 loop: CASSQLQGSHYEQYF. The CDR3, as DNA: TGTGCCAGCAGCCAATTACAGGGGTCACACTACGAGCAGTACTTC.

This sequence joins TRBV20-1 and TRBJ2-7, with TRBD2 identical over 9 bases. V was pared by 3 bases and J by 6 bases, with 3 bases of the junction left unmatched. The CDR3 length is 12 residues. Germline CDR1 reads DFQATT; CDR2 reads SNEGSKA (reference sequence). The CDR3 region is CSASSGSLEQYF. The CDR3 nucleotides read TGCAGTGCTAGTAGCGGGAGTCTCGAGCAGTACTTC.

V usage is TRBV11-2 and J usage is TRBJ1-2; 8 bases are shared with TRBD1. This CDR3 comprises 15 residues. CDR1 and CDR2 from the germline V gene are SGHAT and FQNNGV. V was clipped by 5 bases and J by 4 bases; unmatched bases: 9. CDR3 in amino acids: CASSRTGRFSYGYTF. The CDR3 DNA reads TGTGCCAGCAGCCGGACAGGGAGATTCTCCTATGGCTACACCTTC.